Listed here are 22 T cell receptor beta chains from one sample, sequenced in a study of T cells in localized non-small cell lung cancer. The data were produced by immunoSEQ multiplex PCR, yet TCRdb's version contains in-frame clones alone and is incomplete. This table has just over 20,000 clones, about 83% appearing once. Specimen: PBMCs, collected before any cancer treatment. The receptor set was obtained from a woman aged 40 to 75 with stage II squamous cell lung carcinoma.

This clone was recorded once. The chain joins TRBV9 to TRBJ2-2; D not resolved. Per the germline V gene, CDR1 is SGDLS and CDR2 is YYNGEE. This CDR3 region has 15 residues. V was trimmed by 0 bases and J by 1 base, leaving 7 bases between them. CDR3 loop: CASSVVSGNTGELFF. The CDR3, as DNA: TGTGCCAGCAGCGTAGTGTCGGGGAACACCGGGGAGCTGTTTTTT.

Worth noting for this clone: Relative to the germline gene, one junction end is altered; a read error may explain this. The chain uses TRBV6-6 and TRBJ2-7; possibly TRBD2 for D (6 bases). Germline values: CDR1 MNHNY, CDR2 SVGAGI (reference sequence). There are 14 residues in the CDR3. CDR3 coding DNA: TGTGCCAGCAGTAACTCGGGCGGGGAGTACGAGCAGTACTTC. As protein: CASSNSGGEYEQYF.

The V call is TRBV6-5, the J call TRBJ2-7, with D perhaps matching TRBD2 (5 bases). The CDR3 spans 15 residues. Germline CDR1 MNHEY, CDR2 SVGAGI. V lost 5 bases and J lost 4, with 18 bases in between. CDR3 amino acids: CASSAGISGWYEQYF. The CDR3 coding sequence is TGTGCCAGCAGTGCCGGGATCTCCGGATGGTACGAGCAGTACTTC.

The chain joins TRBV19 to TRBJ2-2; D unresolved. The CDR3 runs 15 residues. Trimming removed 6 bases at V and 0 bases at J, with 11 bases between. The germline V gene has CDR1 LNHDA and CDR2 SQIVND (reference sequence). The CDR3 here is CASRGNRANTGELFF. CDR3 DNA sequence: TGTGCCAGTAGAGGAAATAGGGCGAACACCGGGGAGCTGTTTTTT.

This clone occurred once. The rearrangement links TRBV5-6 to TRBJ2-7; 7 bases align to TRBD2. Germline CDR1 SGHDT, CDR2 YYEEEE. The CDR3 covers 15 residues. Losses at the gene ends were 6 bases for V and 5 bases for J; bases not matched to a gene: 14. The CDR3 DNA sequence: TGTGCCAGCACCCCTGTCACCGGGAGGCCCGACGAGCAGTACTTC. It is translated as CASTPVTGRPDEQYF. The full variable domain, rest sourced from reference TRBV5-6 and TRBJ2-7, is DAGVTQSPTHLIKTRGQQVTLRCSPKSGHDTVSWYQQALGQGPQFIFQYYEEEERQRGNFPDRFSGHQFPNYSSELNVNALLLGDSALYLCASTPVTGRPDEQYFGPGTRLTVT.

This clone has just one count. One end of the junction does not line up with germline, which may come from a read error. The chain joins TRBV4-3 to TRBJ2-4; D gene uncertain. The CDR3 length is 16 residues. Germline CDR1 reads LGHNA; CDR2 reads YSLEER. The CDR3 DNA sequence: TGCGCCAGCAGCCAAGGGAGAACAGTCGGCAAAAACATTCGGTACTTC. Residues: CASSQGRTVGKNIRYF.

The chain has TRBV6-1 and TRBJ2-1; a weak D match, TRBD2 (6 bases). CDR3 length equals 14 residues. CDR1 is MNHNS and CDR2 is SASEGT in the germline V gene. Trimming shortened V by 4 bases and J by 5 bases, and 12 bases separated the two germline ends. CDR3 protein: CASSASAKDNEQFF. For the CDR3, the DNA is TGTGCCAGCAGTGCTAGCGCGAAAGACAATGAGCAGTTCTTC.

The J gene is TRBJ2-1, the V gene TRBV19; no clear D gene. The ends were cut back, 7 bases at V and 5 bases at J, with 6 bases in the middle. CDR1 is LNHDA and CDR2 is SQIVND in the germline V gene (reference sequence). The CDR3 is 11 residues long. The CDR3 loop is CASTSDNEQFF. For the CDR3, the DNA is TGTGCCAGTACATCAGACAATGAGCAGTTCTTC.

The chain employs TRBV9 and TRBJ2-3, with 13 bases lining up with TRBD2. Germline CDR1 reads SGDLS; CDR2 reads YYNGEE. The V segment lost 0 bases and the J segment 5 bases; nucleotides outside the gene matches: 6. The CDR3 extends over 17 amino acids. CDR3 DNA sequence: TGTGCCAGCAGCGTAGTTCCGGGACTAGCGGGAAGAGATACGCAGTATTTT. Translating gives CASSVVPGLAGRDTQYF.

The chain uses TRBV5-1 and TRBJ2-7; TRBD2 aligns across 12 bases. The CDR3 totals 15 residues. Germline V gene lookup returns CDR1 SGHRS and CDR2 YFSETQ. V was clipped by 6 bases and J by 2 bases; unmatched bases: 6. The CDR3 DNA reads TGCGCCAGCACCCTCCGGACTAGCGGGACCTACGAGCAGTACTTC. Residues: CASTLRTSGTYEQYF.

The chain links TRBV5-4 to TRBJ1-2, with D unresolved. The CDR3 sequence is 15 residues long. The germline CDR1 and CDR2 sequences are SGHNT and YYREEE (reference sequence). V dropped 4 bases and J dropped 0 bases, with 13 bases sitting between them. Here the CDR3 DNA reads TGTGCCAGCAGCCGATCTCAGGAAGCTAACTATGGCTACACCTTC. This codes for CASSRSQEANYGYTF.

The J gene is TRBJ2-7, the V gene TRBV7-6; no reliable D call. Trimming shortened V by 5 bases and J by 0 bases, and 8 bases separated the two germline ends. Germline V gene lookup returns CDR1 SGHVS and CDR2 FNYEAQ. This CDR3 is built from 13 residues. Here the CDR3 DNA reads TGTGCCAGCAGCCCCACCCCCTCCTACGAGCAGTACTTC. This codes for CASSPTPSYEQYF.

V gene TRBV27 combines with J gene TRBJ2-3, with a possible D match to TRBD1 (7 bases). CDR3 length: 15 amino acids. Germline values: CDR1 MNHEY, CDR2 SMNVEV (reference sequence). V lost 3 bases, J lost 3 bases, and 13 bases lay in between. The CDR3 loop is CASSFGAGGTDTQYF. The DNA for the CDR3 is TGTGCCAGCAGTTTTGGGGCAGGGGGGACAGATACGCAGTATTTT.

V usage is TRBV9 and J usage is TRBJ2-3; TRBD2 aligns across 8 bases. V gave up 4 bases and J gave up 5 bases; unmatched junction bases: 6. This CDR3 has 14 residues. Germline-derived CDR1 and CDR2 are SGDLS and YYNGEE. CDR3 sequence (DNA): TGTGCCAGCAGCCTTAGCGGGGTTGGAGATACGCAGTATTTT. Its translation: CASSLSGVGDTQYF. The full variable domain, with the rest looked up from reference TRBV9 and TRBJ2-3, is DSGVTQTPKHLITATGQRVTLRCSPRSGDLSVYWYQQSLDQGLQFLIQYYNGEERAKGNILERFSAQQFPDLHSELNLSSLELGDSALYFCASSLSGVGDTQYFGPGTRLTVL.

The chain carries TRBV11-2 and TRBJ1-1, with unresolved D. V was clipped by 2 bases and J by 6 bases, with 4 bases between them. The CDR3 extends over 11 amino acids. CDR1 and CDR2 from the germline V gene are SGHAT and FQNNGV. CDR3 bases: TGTGCCAGCAGCTTAAGCGCTGAAGCTTTCTTT. It yields the protein CASSLSAEAFF.

The V and J genes are TRBV4-3 and TRBJ1-1, with D possibly TRBD1 on 6 matching bases. Trimming pared 0 bases from V and 2 bases from J, leaving 19 bases between. CDR1 is LGHNA, CDR2 YSLEER, per germline. The CDR3 has 18 amino acids. CDR3 region: CASSQDGGPGRVNTEAFF. The CDR3 nucleotides read TGCGCCAGCAGCCAAGATGGGGGGCCGGGAAGGGTAAACACTGAAGCTTTCTTT.

The rearrangement links TRBV13 to TRBJ2-1; 13 bases agree with TRBD2. Germline trimming cut 5 bases from V and 8 bases from J; bases unmatched to any gene: 12. Germline V CDR1 and CDR2: PRHDT, FYEKMQ (reference sequence). CDR3 length equals 17 residues. In DNA, the CDR3 is TGTGCCAGCAGCCCTAGCGGGTGGACTAGCGGGAGCGATGAGCAGTTCTTC. Amino acids: CASSPSGWTSGSDEQFF.

This rearrangement joins TRBV5-1 to TRBJ1-4; the D is unclear. The CDR3 consists of 12 residues. Germline CDR1 SGHRS, CDR2 YFSETQ. The V end was cut by 0 bases, the J end by 10 bases, with 7 bases between. The CDR3: CASSLGIVKLFF. CDR3 DNA sequence: TGCGCCAGCAGCTTGGGGATAGTAAAACTGTTTTTT.

This sequence joins TRBV29-1 and TRBJ2-1; 9 positions match TRBD1. The CDR3 is 14 residues long. V was pared by 3 bases and J by 4 bases, with 4 bases of the junction left unmatched. CDR1 is SQVTM and CDR2 is ANQGSEA in the germline V gene. The chain's CDR3 is CSVDRGQGYNEQFF. The CDR3 coding sequence is TGCAGCGTTGATAGGGGACAGGGATACAATGAGCAGTTCTTC.

The count of this clone is one. The rearrangement joins TRBV7-7 to TRBJ2-5, with 7 bases aligning to TRBD2. The CDR3 is 16 amino acids. The germline V gene has CDR1 SSHAT and CDR2 FNYEAQ (reference sequence). V dropped 5 bases and J dropped 6; count of bases not matched to a gene: 15. The CDR3 coding sequence is TGTGCCAGCAGCCGGGGGAGGTTAGCGGGCCCCAAGACCCAGTACTTC. This translates into CASSRGRLAGPKTQYF.

The chain carries TRBV12-5 and TRBJ1-1, with D uncertain. The CDR3 runs 14 residues. Trimming cost V 2 bases and J 2 bases, with 9 bases left between them. Germline V gene lookup returns CDR1 LGHNT and CDR2 FRNRAP. This chain's CDR3 is CASGLIPTNTEAFF. The CDR3 DNA follows: TGTGCTAGTGGTTTGATCCCCACCAACACTGAAGCTTTCTTT.

This clone was found a few times. The V and J genes are TRBV6-5 and TRBJ2-7, with 9 bases identical to TRBD1. There are 14 residues in the CDR3. The germline gives CDR1 MNHEY, CDR2 SVGAGI. With 2 bases clipped from V and 2 bases from J, the junction kept 1 base outside the gene matches. CDR3 DNA sequence: TGTGCCAGCAGTTACCGACAGGGGGCCTACGAGCAGTACTTC. Protein sequence: CASSYRQGAYEQYF.